The 3 T cell receptor beta chains reported below all come from one sample, sequenced in a study of Tregs in tolerant kidney transplant recipients. Their recognized antigens are unknown. Libraries were prepared by immunoSEQ multiplex PCR; TCRdb keeps only in-frame clonotypes and omits some of them. The table has 15,000 to 20,000 clones, less than 70% seen once; the top ten hold nearly 3.5%. Sequenced sample: Tregs from blood cultured with allogeneic cells. These receptors were taken from a human donor in good health.

A single count supports this clone. The chain is built from TRBV5-5 and TRBJ1-1; weak D call: TRBD1 (5 bases). The V end lost 4 bases, the J end lost 8 bases, and 15 bases lay between the germline ends. The germline gives CDR1 SGHKS, CDR2 YYEKEE (reference sequence). This CDR3 region has 13 residues. CDR3 sequence: CASSMLPGTEAFF. The CDR3 DNA reads TGTGCCAGCAGCATGCTGCCAGGGACCGAAGCTTTCTTT.

About this clone: A much larger clone lies one base from this, so it may be a read error. Other DNA sequences in this specimen translate into the identical CDR3. V gene TRBV7-6 combines with J gene TRBJ1-6, with D possibly TRBD1 on 5 matching bases. The CDR3 covers 15 residues. Germline V gene lookup returns CDR1 SGHVS and CDR2 FNYEAQ. The CDR3 region has the DNA TGCGCCAGCAGCTTAGTGTCAGGGAGGGCTTCACCCCTCCACTTT. This sequence encodes CASSLVSGRASPLHF. Full variable domain (rest looked up from reference TRBV7-6 and TRBJ1-6): GAGVSQSPRYKVTKRGQDVALRCDPISGHVSLYWYRQALGQGPEFLTYFNYEAQQDKSGLPNDRFSAERPEGSISTLTIQRTEQRDSAMYRCASSLVSGRASPLHFGNGTRLTVT.

This chain links TRBV7-8 with TRBJ1-2; D uncertain. Per the germline V gene, CDR1 is SGHVS and CDR2 is FQNEAQ. The CDR3 runs 15 residues. The V and J ends lost 2 bases and 6 bases respectively, with 16 bases between them. In nucleotides, the CDR3 is TGTGCCAGCAGCTTACTTCCAGGAACGGTGGATGGCTACACCTTC. Translation: CASSLLPGTVDGYTF.